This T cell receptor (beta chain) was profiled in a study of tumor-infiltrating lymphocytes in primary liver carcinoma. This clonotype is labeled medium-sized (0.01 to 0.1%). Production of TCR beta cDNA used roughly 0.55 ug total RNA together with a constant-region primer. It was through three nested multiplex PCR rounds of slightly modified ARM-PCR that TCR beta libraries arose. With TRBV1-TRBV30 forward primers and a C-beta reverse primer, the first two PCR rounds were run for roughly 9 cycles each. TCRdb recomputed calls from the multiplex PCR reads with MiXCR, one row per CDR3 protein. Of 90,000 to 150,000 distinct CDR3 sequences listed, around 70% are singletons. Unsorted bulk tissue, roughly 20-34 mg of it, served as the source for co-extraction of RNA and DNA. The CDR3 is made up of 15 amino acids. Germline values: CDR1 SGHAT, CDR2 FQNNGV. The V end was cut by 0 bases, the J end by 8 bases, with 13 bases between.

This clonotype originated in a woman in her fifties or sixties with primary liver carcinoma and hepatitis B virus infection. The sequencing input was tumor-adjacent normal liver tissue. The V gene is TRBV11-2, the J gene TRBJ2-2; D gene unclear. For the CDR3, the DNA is TGTGCCAGCAGCTTAGATGTTTGGGCGGCTGGGGAGCTGTTTTTT. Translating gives CASSLDVWAAGELFF.